This entry lists 9 T cell receptor beta chains sequenced from one sample in a study of regulatory and conventional T cells in RAG deficiency. Genomic DNA came from blood conventional CD4+ T cells gated CD25-low CD127-high. Sequencing was performed with immunoSEQ multiplex PCR; in TCRdb, only in-frame clones are kept and a portion is missing. Of approximately 46,000 clones in the sample, about 90% were seen once. A further study also used this sample, focusing on regulatory T cells. That report notes: Primers: 52 TRBV forward and 13 TRBJ reverse.

The source material was CD4+ effector T cells sorted from blood. The receptors come from a human donor in good health.

DNA of the CDR3: TGTGCCAGCAGCTCGACAGGTGTTTCACCCCTCCACTTT. Translated, it gives CASSSTGVSPLHF. The rearrangement uses TRBV5-6 and TRBJ1-6; tentatively, D is TRBD1 (6 bases). Germline loops: CDR1 SGHDT, CDR2 YYEEEE. The CDR3 loop spans 13 amino acids. The V and J ends lost 3 bases and 9 bases respectively, with 10 bases between them. The full variable domain, with the rest looked up from reference TRBV5-6 and TRBJ1-6, is DAGVTQSPTHLIKTRGQQVTLRCSPKSGHDTVSWYQQALGQGPQFIFQYYEEEERQRGNFPDRFSGHQFPNYSSELNVNALLLGDSALYLCASSSTGVSPLHFGNGTRLTVT.

For this clone: At one end the junction does not follow the germline gene, possibly because of a read error. The DNA for the CDR3 is TGTGCTAGCAGCCCGAGGACTAGCGGGGGGATGGAGACCCAGTACTTC. Protein: CASSPRTSGGMETQYF. The V gene is TRBV7-7, the J gene TRBJ2-5; the match to TRBD2 covers 14 bases. Germline V CDR1 and CDR2: SSHAT, FNYEAQ (reference sequence). This CDR3 has 16 amino acids. The full variable domain, its missing parts supplied by reference TRBV7-7 and TRBJ2-5, is GAGVSQSPRYKVTKRGQDVTLRCDPISSHATLYWYQQALGQGPEFLTYFNYEAQPDKSGLPSDRFSAERPEGSISTLTIQRTEQRDSAMYRCASSPRTSGGMETQYFGPGTRLLVL.

This chain joins TRBV28 and TRBJ2-6; 8 positions match TRBD2. There are 18 residues in the CDR3. Losses at the gene ends were 8 bases for V and 0 bases for J; bases not matched to a gene: 12. Per germline, CDR1 MDHEN and CDR2 SYDVKM. DNA of the CDR3: TGTGCCAGCGGCCCGGGGGGGTTGGTTCGCTCTGGGGCCAACGTCCTGACTTTC. Translating it yields CASGPGGLVRSGANVLTF.

This clone has just one count. The gene calls are TRBV19 and TRBJ1-1; a possible D gene is TRBD1 (5 bases). V lost 4 bases to trimming and J lost 1 base, with 7 bases between them. This CDR3 has 13 residues. Germline assignment: CDR1 LNHDA and CDR2 SQIVND (reference sequence). This chain's CDR3 is CASSRTKNTEAFF. For the CDR3, the DNA is TGTGCCAGTAGTAGGACAAAGAACACTGAAGCTTTCTTT.

The gene calls are TRBV6-6 and TRBJ1-4; a possible D gene is TRBD1 (6 bases). The CDR3 consists of 16 residues. Trimming left V 0 bases short and J 5 bases short, with 13 bases between. CDR1 is MNHNY and CDR2 is SVGAGI in the germline V gene (reference sequence). CDR3 sequence (DNA): TGTGCCAGCAGTTACTCGATTGGGGGCGCGAATGAAAAACTGTTTTTT. As protein: CASSYSIGGANEKLFF.

The chain is built from TRBV6-9 and TRBJ1-1; 12 nucleotides agree with TRBD1. The germline V gene encodes CDR1 MNHGY and CDR2 SVAAGI. The CDR3 has 15 residues. J gave up 3 bases and V 6 bases, and 5 bases lay outside the gene matches. The CDR3 region has the DNA TGTGCCAGCAGGGGACAGGGGGCTGGGGACACTGAAGCTTTCTTT. Its protein product is CASRGQGAGDTEAFF.

The rearrangement uses TRBV18 and TRBJ1-5; D is perhaps TRBD1 (6 bases). Trimming shortened V by 3 bases and J by 3 bases, and 12 bases separated the two germline ends. The CDR3 has 15 residues. Germline CDR1 and CDR2: KGHSH and LQKENI. The CDR3 DNA sequence: TGTGCCAGCTCACCTGGGGCAGGGGTCAATCAGCCCCAGCATTTT. Its protein is CASSPGAGVNQPQHF. Combining the CDR3 with reference TRBV18 and TRBJ1-5 gives the whole variable domain NAGVMQNPRHLVRRRGQEARLRCSPMKGHSHVYWYRQLPEEGLKFMVYLQKENIIDESGMPKERFSAEFPKEGPSILRIQQVVRGDSAAYFCASSPGAGVNQPQHFGDGTRLSIL.

The V call is TRBV7-8, the J call TRBJ2-2; D gene uncertain. Germline values: CDR1 SGHVS, CDR2 FQNEAQ. The V end was cut by 2 bases, the J end by 4 bases, with 14 bases between. The length of the CDR3 is 16 residues. The CDR3 loop is CASSLMSGMGTGELFF. The DNA for the CDR3 is TGTGCCAGCAGCTTAATGTCTGGAATGGGCACCGGGGAGCTGTTTTTT.

This chain links TRBV18 with TRBJ2-5; D is undetermined. Trimming removed 3 bases from V and 11 bases from J, with 19 bases in between. In germline, CDR1 is KGHSH, CDR2 LQKENI. CDR3 length: 14 amino acids. The CDR3, as DNA: TGTGCCAGCTCACCTTCGCGGACGGATCGGCAGCAGTACTTC. Translating it yields CASSPSRTDRQQYF.